This entry is about one TCR beta chain. The record originates from a study of blood T cell repertoires in COVID-19. Participants had their cohort set by participant-reported clinical history. Symptom resolution, clearance, or two negative PCRs marked donors in Cohort 3 as recovered. CDR1 and CDR2 (germline): LNHDA, SQIVND (reference sequence). This CDR3 is 13 amino acids long. Trimming took 5 bases from V and 3 from J, leaving 10 bases between them. In the authors' methods: It was from reference gene primer amplification that nucleated cell counts were estimated. The data were produced by immunoSEQ multiplex PCR, yet TCRdb's version contains in-frame clones alone and is incomplete. V and J calls and clone size are copied from that table; D and trimming were computed from the DNA. The sample contains hundreds of thousands of clones, around 87% of which appear only once.

This rearrangement joins TRBV19 to TRBJ1-2, with TRBD1 as a possible D gene (6 bases). The TCR was taken from a woman aged 50 to 65 who had recovered from COVID-19. Material: PBMCs or T cells enriched from blood (not recorded which). CDR3 sequence (DNA): TGTGCCAGTAGTCGGCAGGGGCACTATGGCTACACCTTC. Amino acids: CASSRQGHYGYTF.